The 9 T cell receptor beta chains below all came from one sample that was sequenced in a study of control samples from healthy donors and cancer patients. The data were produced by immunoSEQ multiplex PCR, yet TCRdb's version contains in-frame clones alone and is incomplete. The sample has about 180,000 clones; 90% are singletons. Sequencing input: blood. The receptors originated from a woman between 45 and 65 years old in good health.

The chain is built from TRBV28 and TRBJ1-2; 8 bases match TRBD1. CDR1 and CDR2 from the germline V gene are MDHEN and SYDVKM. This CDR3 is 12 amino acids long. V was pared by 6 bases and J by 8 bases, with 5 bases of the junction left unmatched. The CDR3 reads CASRQGGLGYTF. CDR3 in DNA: TGTGCCAGCAGACAGGGGGGCCTAGGCTACACCTTC.

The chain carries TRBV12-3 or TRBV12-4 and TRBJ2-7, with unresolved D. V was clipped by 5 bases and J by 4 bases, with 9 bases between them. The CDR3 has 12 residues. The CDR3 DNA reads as TGTGCCAGCAGTATTAGGGCGTACGAGCAGTACTTC. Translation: CASSIRAYEQYF.

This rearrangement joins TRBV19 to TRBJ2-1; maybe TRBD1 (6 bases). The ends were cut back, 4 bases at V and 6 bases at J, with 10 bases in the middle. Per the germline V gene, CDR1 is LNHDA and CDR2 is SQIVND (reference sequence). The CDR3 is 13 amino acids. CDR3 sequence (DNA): TGTGCCAGTAGTAACAGGGAGTCCAATGAGCAGTTCTTC. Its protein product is CASSNRESNEQFF.

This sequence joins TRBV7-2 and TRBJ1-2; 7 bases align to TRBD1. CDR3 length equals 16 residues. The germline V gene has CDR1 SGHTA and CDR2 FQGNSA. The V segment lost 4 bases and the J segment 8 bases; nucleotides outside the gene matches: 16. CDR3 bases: TGTGCCAGCAGCTCCGTTGACAGGGCGAGCCTTAGAGGCTACACCTTC. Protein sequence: CASSSVDRASLRGYTF.

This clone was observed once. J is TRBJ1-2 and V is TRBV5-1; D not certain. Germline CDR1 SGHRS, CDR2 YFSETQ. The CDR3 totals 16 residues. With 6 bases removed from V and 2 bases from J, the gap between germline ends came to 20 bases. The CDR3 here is CASTGGLPPVNYGYTF. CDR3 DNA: TGCGCCAGCACCGGTGGCCTTCCTCCGGTGAACTATGGCTACACCTTC.

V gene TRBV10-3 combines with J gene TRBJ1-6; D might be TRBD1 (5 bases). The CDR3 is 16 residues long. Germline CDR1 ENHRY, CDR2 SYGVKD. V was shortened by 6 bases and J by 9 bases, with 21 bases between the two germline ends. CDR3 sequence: CAISDTGRLRGSPLHF. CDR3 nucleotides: TGTGCCATCAGCGACACGGGACGGCTACGTGGTTCACCCCTCCACTTT.

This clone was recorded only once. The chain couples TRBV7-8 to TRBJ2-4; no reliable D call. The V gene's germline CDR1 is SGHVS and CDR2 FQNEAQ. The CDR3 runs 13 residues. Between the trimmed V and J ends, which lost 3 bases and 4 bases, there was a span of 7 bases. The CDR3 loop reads CASSFLGKNIQYF. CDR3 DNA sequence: TGTGCCAGCAGCTTCTTAGGAAAAAACATTCAGTACTTC.

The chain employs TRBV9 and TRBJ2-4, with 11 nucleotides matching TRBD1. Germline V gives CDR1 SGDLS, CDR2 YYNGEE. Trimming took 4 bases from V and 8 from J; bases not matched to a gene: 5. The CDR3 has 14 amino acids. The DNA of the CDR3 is TGTGCCAGCAGCACGCGGACAGGGGGCGACATTCAGTACTTC. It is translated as CASSTRTGGDIQYF.

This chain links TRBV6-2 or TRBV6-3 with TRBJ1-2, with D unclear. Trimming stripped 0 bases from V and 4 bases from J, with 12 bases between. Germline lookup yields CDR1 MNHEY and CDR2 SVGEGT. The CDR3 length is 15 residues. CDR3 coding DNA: TGTGCCAGCAGTTACTCGATAGCGATGGGCTATGGCTACACCTTC. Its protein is CASSYSIAMGYGYTF.